This TCR beta chain stems from a study of OX40 agonist ivuxolimab in advanced cancers. Turning to the study itself: Patients received the agonistic anti-OX40 (CD134) antibody ivuxolimab. Findings of the study overall: Clonal expansion was seen in CD4+ and CD8+ blood T cells by week 6 at 0.1 to 3.0 mg/kg. On average, a greater number of expanded clones characterised CD8+ T cells relative to CD4+.

The assay was immunoSEQ multiplex PCR, and TCRdb's table has in-frame clones only and misses some. Counted here are about 92,000 clones, around 80% occurring once; the ten biggest clones make up around 5.5%. Individuals having autoimmune disease history or systemic immunosuppression were not enrolled. About this clone: What it binds is unknown.

The sequencing here drew on CD4+ or CD8+ T cells sorted from blood, taken in a trial of the OX40 agonist ivuxolimab. The clonotype comes from an adult with an advanced solid tumor such as melanoma, head and neck, liver or kidney cancer.

As DNA, the CDR3 is TGTGCCAGCAGCCGCCGGGGTAGCGGGGGTACAGATACGCAGTATTTT. As protein: CASSRRGSGGTDTQYF. The chain employs TRBV7-9 and TRBJ2-3, with TRBD2 matching 9 bases. The length of the CDR3 is 16 residues. J was trimmed by 3 bases and V by 5 bases; bases with no gene match: 9. Germline values: CDR1 SEHNR, CDR2 FQNEAQ (reference sequence).